This TCR beta chain was sequenced in a study of T cells in Graves' hyperthyroidism and ophthalmopathy. Findings and limits, study-wide: Most expanded thyroid clonotypes above 0.001 also appeared in blood.

Stable hyperthyroidism: no ophthalmopathy progression over 18 months of follow-up. Recently diagnosed hyperthyroidism of less than 2 months' duration affected patients aged 18 to 65. The study based diagnoses on clinical symptoms, serum thyroxine and TRAb, thyroid ultrasound and orbital computed tomography. Comment on this clonotype: Its antigen is unknown.

Germline V gene sequence: CDR1 LNHDA, CDR2 SQIVND (reference sequence). The CDR3 extends over 15 amino acids. V shed 10 bases and J 3 bases; nucleotides not matched to a gene: 12. TCR beta CDR3 region amplification was performed from RNA transcripts. Initially, a first-round RT-PCR of the TCR CDR3 employed the HTBI primer set. TCRdb processed the multiplex PCR reads anew with MiXCR; each CDR3 protein has one entry. This table has about 210,000 distinct CDR3 sequences, 17% appearing once. This receptor was taken from a man in his fifties or sixties with Graves' hyperthyroidism. The chain couples TRBV19 to TRBJ1-3; TRBD1 agrees at 7 bases. The sample taken for sequencing was blood. As DNA, the CDR3 is TGTGCCACCCGGAATGGCAGGGGGAATGGAAACACCATATATTTT. Its protein product is CATRNGRGNGNTIYF.